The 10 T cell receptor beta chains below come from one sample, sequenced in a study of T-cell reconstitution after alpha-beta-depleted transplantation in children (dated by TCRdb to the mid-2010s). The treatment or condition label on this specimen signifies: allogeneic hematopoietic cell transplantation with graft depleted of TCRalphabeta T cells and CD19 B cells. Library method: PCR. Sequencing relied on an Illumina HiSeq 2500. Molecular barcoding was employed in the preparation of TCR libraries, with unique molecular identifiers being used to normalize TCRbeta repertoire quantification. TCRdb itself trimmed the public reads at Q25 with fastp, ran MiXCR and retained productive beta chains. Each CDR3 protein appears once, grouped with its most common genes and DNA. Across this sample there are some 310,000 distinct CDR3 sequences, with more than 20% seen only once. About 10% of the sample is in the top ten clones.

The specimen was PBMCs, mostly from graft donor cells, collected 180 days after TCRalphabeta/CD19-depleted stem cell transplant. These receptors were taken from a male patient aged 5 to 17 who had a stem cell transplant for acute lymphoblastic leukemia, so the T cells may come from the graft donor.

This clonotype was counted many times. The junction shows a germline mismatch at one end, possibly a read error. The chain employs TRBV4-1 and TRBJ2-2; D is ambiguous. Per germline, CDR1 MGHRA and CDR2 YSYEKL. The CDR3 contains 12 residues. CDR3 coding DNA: TGTGCCAGCAGTTTAGCAGGCGGGGAGCTGTTTTTT. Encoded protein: CASSLAGGELFF.

The CDR3 loop is CSAPDRQGGNTGELFF. The CDR3 nucleotides read TGCAGTGCTCCAGACCGACAGGGGGGCAACACCGGGGAGCTGTTTTTT. The V gene is TRBV20-1, the J gene TRBJ2-2; 9 bases align to TRBD1. The V gene's germline CDR1 is DFQATT and CDR2 SNEGSKA (reference sequence). The length of the CDR3 is 16 residues. V shed 5 bases and J 2 bases; nucleotides not matched to a gene: 9.

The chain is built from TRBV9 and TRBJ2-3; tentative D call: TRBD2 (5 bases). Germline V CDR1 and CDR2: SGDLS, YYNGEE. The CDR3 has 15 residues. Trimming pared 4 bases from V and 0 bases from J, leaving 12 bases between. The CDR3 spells CASSPGMFSTDTQYF. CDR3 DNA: TGTGCCAGCAGCCCCGGGATGTTTAGCACAGATACGCAGTATTTT.

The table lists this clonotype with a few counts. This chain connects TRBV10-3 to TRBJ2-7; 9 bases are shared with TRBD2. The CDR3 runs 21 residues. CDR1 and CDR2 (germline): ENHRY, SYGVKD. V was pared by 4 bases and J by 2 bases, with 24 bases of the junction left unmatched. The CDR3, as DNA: TGTGCCATCAGTGGGCGCTTTCGGACTAGCGCCCCTATTCTCTTGACCTACGAGCAGTACTTC. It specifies CAISGRFRTSAPILLTYEQYF.

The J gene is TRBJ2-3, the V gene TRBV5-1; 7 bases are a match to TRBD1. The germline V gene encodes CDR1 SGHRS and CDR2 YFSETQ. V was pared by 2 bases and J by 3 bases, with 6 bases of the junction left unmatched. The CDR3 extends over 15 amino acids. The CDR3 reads CASSFDRVRTDTQYF. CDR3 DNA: TGCGCCAGCAGCTTTGACAGGGTTCGAACAGATACGCAGTATTTT.

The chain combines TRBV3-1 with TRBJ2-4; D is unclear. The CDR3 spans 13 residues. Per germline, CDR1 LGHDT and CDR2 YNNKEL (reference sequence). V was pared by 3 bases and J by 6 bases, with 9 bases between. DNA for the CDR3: TGTGCCAGCAGCCACGGAGTCCCAAACATTCAGTACTTC. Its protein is CASSHGVPNIQYF.

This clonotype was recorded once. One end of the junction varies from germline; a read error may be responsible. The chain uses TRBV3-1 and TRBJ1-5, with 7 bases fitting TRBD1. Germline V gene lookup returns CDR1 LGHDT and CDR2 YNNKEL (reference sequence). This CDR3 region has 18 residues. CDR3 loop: CTSSLILLDRTKNQPQHF. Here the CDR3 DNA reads TGTACCAGCAGTTTGATACTGCTGGACAGGACAAAAAATCAGCCCCAGCATTTT.

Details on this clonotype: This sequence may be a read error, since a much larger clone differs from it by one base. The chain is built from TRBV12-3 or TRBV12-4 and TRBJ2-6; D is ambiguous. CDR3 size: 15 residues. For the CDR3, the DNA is TGTGCCAGCAGTTTCTGGCTCTCTAGGGCCAACGTCCTGACTTTC. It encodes CASSFWLSRANVLTF.

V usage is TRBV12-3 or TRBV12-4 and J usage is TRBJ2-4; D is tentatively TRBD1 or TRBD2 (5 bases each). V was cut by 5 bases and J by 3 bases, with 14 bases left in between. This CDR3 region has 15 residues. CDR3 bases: TGTGCCAGCAGTCGTGGGACGGATTACAAAAACATTCAGTACTTC. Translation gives CASSRGTDYKNIQYF.

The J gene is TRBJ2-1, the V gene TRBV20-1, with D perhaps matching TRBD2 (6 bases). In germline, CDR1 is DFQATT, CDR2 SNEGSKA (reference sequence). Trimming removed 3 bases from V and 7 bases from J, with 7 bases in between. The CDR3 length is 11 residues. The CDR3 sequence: CSASGSNEQFF. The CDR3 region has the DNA TGCAGTGCTAGCGGGAGTAATGAGCAGTTCTTC.